The next 16 T cell receptor beta chains were all read from a single sample in a study of T cells in Graves' hyperthyroidism and ophthalmopathy. RNA transcripts yielded amplified TCR beta CDR3 regions. HTBI primers were used for first-round RT-PCR of the TCR CDR3. Using its own MiXCR run on the multiplex PCR reads, TCRdb lists one record per CDR3 protein. Of a few hundred thousand distinct CDR3 sequences listed, around 20% are singletons. The sequencing input was blood. The source is a man between 18 and 35 years old with Graves' hyperthyroidism.

In its sample, this clonotype was seen many times. The chain is built from TRBV28 and TRBJ2-7; 8 nucleotides line up with TRBD1. Germline V CDR1 and CDR2: MDHEN, SYDVKM. With 2 bases clipped from V and 5 bases from J, the junction kept 11 bases outside the gene matches. The CDR3 loop spans 16 amino acids. CDR3 in amino acids: CASSLRPRQGLHEQYF. CDR3 DNA: TGTGCCAGCAGTTTAAGGCCGAGACAGGGGCTACACGAGCAGTACTTC.

This clonotype was counted ten times or more. The chain is built from TRBV28 and TRBJ2-7; D perhaps matches TRBD2 (5 bases). CDR1 and CDR2 from the germline V gene are MDHEN and SYDVKM. The CDR3 spans 12 residues. Trimming stripped 3 bases from V and 6 bases from J, with 9 bases between. This CDR3 is CASSLGDIEQYF. The CDR3 DNA is TGTGCCAGCAGTTTGGGAGACATCGAGCAGTACTTC.

At least ten counts were recorded for this clonotype. V and J are TRBV20-1 and TRBJ2-4, with D tentatively TRBD2 (7 bases). V lost 0 bases and J 0 bases, leaving 21 bases between the germline ends. This CDR3 is built from 19 residues. The germline V gene has CDR1 DFQATT and CDR2 SNEGSKA (reference sequence). CDR3 protein: CSARDGGGPGGLAKNIQYF. For the CDR3, the DNA is TGCAGTGCTAGAGATGGGGGGGGCCCCGGTGGGCTAGCCAAAAACATTCAGTACTTC.

In its sample, this clonotype was seen once. J is TRBJ2-3 and V is TRBV6-5; D is unclear. V was clipped by 4 bases and J by 3 bases, with 11 bases between them. The CDR3 covers 14 residues. Germline-derived CDR1 and CDR2 are MNHEY and SVGAGI. The CDR3 protein is CASSFVSGTDTQYF. CDR3 nucleotides: TGTGCCAGCAGTTTTGTATCAGGTACAGATACGCAGTATTTT.

The J gene is TRBJ2-5, the V gene TRBV24-1, with TRBD2 matching over 9 bases. There are 15 residues in the CDR3. Unmatched junction bases numbered 6, after V lost 3 bases and J lost 5 bases. The germline V gene has CDR1 KGHDR and CDR2 SFDVKD. CDR3 in amino acids: CATSDQSGGRETQYF. As DNA, the CDR3 is TGTGCCACCAGTGATCAAAGCGGGGGGAGGGAGACCCAGTACTTC.

Only a few counts were recorded for this clonotype. The rearrangement uses TRBV27 and TRBJ2-5; no definite D call. Trimming pared 5 bases from V and 7 bases from J, leaving 8 bases between. Per germline, CDR1 MNHEY and CDR2 SMNVEV (reference sequence). This CDR3 spans 11 amino acids. The CDR3 loop reads CASSLKRTQYF. CDR3 DNA: TGTGCCAGCAGTCTAAAACGGACCCAGTACTTC.

This clonotype was counted only a few times. This chain uses TRBV19 with TRBJ2-7; the D gene is possibly TRBD1 (6 bases). The CDR3 runs 16 residues. V was cut by 4 bases and J by 6 bases, with 22 bases left in between. Germline assignment: CDR1 LNHDA and CDR2 SQIVND (reference sequence). CDR3 DNA sequence: TGTGCCAGTAGTAACCGACAGGCCCCATCGGTCTCCGAGCAGTACTTC. Translating gives CASSNRQAPSVSEQYF.

This clonotype was detected many times. The chain links TRBV2 to TRBJ2-7; tentative D call: TRBD2 (7 bases). The CDR3 covers 13 residues. V lost 6 bases, J lost 8 bases, and 17 bases lay in between. CDR1 is SNHLY and CDR2 is FYNNEI in the germline V gene. The CDR3 DNA reads TGTGCCAGCAGGGCCCCCAGGGGAGGGCAGCAGTACTTC. Encoded protein: CASRAPRGGQQYF.

This clonotype was seen ten or more times. The CDR3 coding sequence is TGTGCCACCGCAGGCGGGCTCAATCAGCCCCAGCATTTT. Protein: CATAGGLNQPQHF. The rearrangement uses TRBV24-1 and TRBJ1-5; D is unresolved. The germline gives CDR1 KGHDR, CDR2 SFDVKD. V was pared by 9 bases and J by 3 bases, with 11 bases between. This CDR3 has 13 amino acids.

The chain is built from TRBV27 and TRBJ1-2; 8 bases align to TRBD1. Germline CDR1 is MNHEY and CDR2 is SMNVEV (reference sequence). The CDR3 length is 18 residues. Trimming removed 6 bases from V and 2 bases from J; junction bases left unmatched: 17. CDR3 region: CASSRGTGQDQKNYGYTF. The CDR3 DNA reads TGTGCCAGCAGCCGGGGGACAGGACAAGACCAGAAGAACTATGGCTACACCTTC.

The V and J genes are TRBV19 and TRBJ2-7; the D gene is possibly TRBD1 (5 bases). This CDR3 contains 15 residues. The V end was cut by 3 bases, the J end by 0 bases, with 12 bases between. Looked up from germline, CDR1 is LNHDA and CDR2 is SQIVND (reference sequence). This CDR3 is CASSIGWGSSYEQYF. The CDR3 nucleotides are TGTGCCAGTAGTATCGGGTGGGGCAGCTCCTACGAGCAGTACTTC.

V is TRBV20-1 and J is TRBJ1-1; 9 nucleotides agree with TRBD1. The CDR3 contains 16 residues. The germline CDR1 and CDR2 sequences are DFQATT and SNEGSKA (reference sequence). J lost 3 bases, V lost 6 bases, and 14 bases had no gene match. CDR3 sequence: CSAPRGQGPFYTEAFF. The DNA for the CDR3 is TGCAGTGCCCCTCGAGGACAGGGGCCCTTTTACACTGAAGCTTTCTTT.

The table lists this clonotype with many counts. This chain links TRBV12-3 or TRBV12-4 with TRBJ2-7; D possibly corresponds to TRBD2 (7 bases). With 1 base removed from V and 6 bases from J, the gap between germline ends came to 16 bases. The CDR3 is made up of 15 amino acids. The chain's CDR3 is CASSLELGGLGEQYF. CDR3 bases: TGTGCCAGCAGTTTAGAACTGGGGGGGCTCGGCGAGCAGTACTTC.

This clonotype was counted only a few times. J is TRBJ2-2 and V is TRBV6-4; 11 nucleotides match TRBD2. The CDR3 has 15 amino acids. V shed 6 bases, J shed 4 bases, and the junction held 4 bases outside the gene matches. CDR1 and CDR2 from the germline V gene are MRHNA and SNTAGT. The CDR3 sequence is CASRALAGVTGELFF. The CDR3 DNA sequence: TGTGCCAGCAGGGCACTAGCGGGGGTCACCGGGGAGCTGTTTTTT.

The CDR3 DNA reads TGTGCCAGTAGTCCGGAGGACGTAGCCACTCTAGCCAAAAACATTCAGTACTTC. It is translated as CASSPEDVATLAKNIQYF. The rearrangement links TRBV19 to TRBJ2-4; possible D gene TRBD2, 5 bases. Trimming removed 5 bases from V and 0 bases from J, with 20 bases in between. The germline V gene encodes CDR1 LNHDA and CDR2 SQIVND (reference sequence). The CDR3 has 18 amino acids. The entire variable domain, with the rest obtained from reference TRBV19 and TRBJ2-4, is as follows: DGGITQSPKYLFRKEGQNVTLSCEQNLNHDAMYWYRQDPGQGLRLIYYSQIVNDFQKGDIAEGYSVSREKKESFPLTVTSAQKNPTAFYLCASSPEDVATLAKNIQYFGAGTRLSVL.

This clonotype was seen ten or more times. The chain is built from TRBV28 and TRBJ2-7; D remains ambiguous. The germline V gene has CDR1 MDHEN and CDR2 SYDVKM. V was trimmed by 1 base and J by 4 bases, leaving 11 bases between them. This CDR3 spans 14 amino acids. The CDR3 nucleotides are TGTGCCAGCAGTTTATTTGCAGTAGGTTACGAGCAGTACTTC. This translates into CASSLFAVGYEQYF.